A single sample is the source of the 2 T cell receptor beta chains below, sequenced in a study of shared clonotypes between healthy human individuals. Only in-frame clones appear in the TCRdb table, and some are missing; sequencing was by immunoSEQ multiplex PCR. The sample holds 2 million to 2.5 million clones, about 90% seen once. Material: naive CD4+ T cells from PBMCs. Subset defined: CD45RA+ positively selected. These receptors were obtained from a man younger than 30 in good health. Some clones in this sample may be carry-over from other donors' samples.

The rearrangement links TRBV28 to TRBJ1-3; weak D call: TRBD1 (5 bases). This CDR3 region has 15 residues. The germline V gene encodes CDR1 MDHEN and CDR2 SYDVKM. Trimming removed 4 bases from V and 11 bases from J, with 21 bases in between. This chain's CDR3 is CASSSPGTAPLAIYF. In DNA form, the CDR3 reads TGTGCCAGCAGTTCTCCCGGGACTGCTCCTTTGGCCATATATTTT.

This clone appeared a few times. This chain joins TRBV5-4 and TRBJ1-5; D is perhaps TRBD1 (5 bases). Trimming removed 3 bases from V and 14 bases from J, with 9 bases in between. Germline CDR1 is SGHNT and CDR2 is YYREEE (reference sequence). This CDR3 comprises 10 residues. For the CDR3, the DNA is TGTGCCAGCAGCTGGGGGAGAGAGCATTTT. Translation: CASSWGREHF.